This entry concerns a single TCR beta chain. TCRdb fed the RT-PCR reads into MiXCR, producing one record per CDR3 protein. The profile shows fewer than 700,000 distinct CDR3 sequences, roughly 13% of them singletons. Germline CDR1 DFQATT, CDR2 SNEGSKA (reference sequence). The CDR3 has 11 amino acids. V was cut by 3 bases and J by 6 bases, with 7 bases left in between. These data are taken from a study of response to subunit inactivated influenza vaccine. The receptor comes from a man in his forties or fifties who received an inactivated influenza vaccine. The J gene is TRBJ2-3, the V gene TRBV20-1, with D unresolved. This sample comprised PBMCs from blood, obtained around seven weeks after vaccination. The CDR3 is CSARPVDTQYF. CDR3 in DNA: TGCAGTGCTAGGCCAGTCGATACGCAGTATTTT.